These 26 T cell receptor beta chains share one sample of origin, sequenced in a study of long-term antiretroviral therapy in people with HIV. Version v3.0 of the immunoSEQ assay was performed at survey level. Clones were sequenced by immunoSEQ multiplex PCR, and TCRdb holds only the in-frame ones, with some missing. The sample comprises about 27,000 clones, 70% to 90% of which are singletons, and about 9% rests with the top ten. Here the sequenced sample was unsorted PBMCs, taken 3 years after starting antiretroviral therapy. These TCRs come from a man aged 35-49 years with HIV.

The rearrangement joins TRBV6-5 to TRBJ1-2; 7 bases agree with TRBD1. The CDR3 extends over 13 amino acids. J lost 8 bases, V lost 5 bases, and 8 bases had no gene match. Germline assignment: CDR1 MNHEY and CDR2 SVGAGI. The CDR3 sequence: CASSPRGQMGYTF. DNA of the CDR3: TGTGCCAGCAGTCCGAGGGGGCAGATGGGCTACACCTTC.

For the CDR3, the DNA is TGTGCCAGCAGCATACAGGGCTATACGCAGTATTTT. This sequence encodes CASSIQGYTQYF. The rearrangement uses TRBV11-2 and TRBJ2-3, with D perhaps matching TRBD1 (6 bases). Trimming cost V 5 bases and J 7 bases, with 10 bases left between them. CDR1 and CDR2 (germline): SGHAT, FQNNGV. The CDR3 length is 12 residues.

The chain recombines TRBV7-3 with TRBJ1-5, with D perhaps TRBD1 (6 bases). The CDR3 is 18 residues long. Trimming cost V 0 bases and J 3 bases, with 18 bases left between them. The germline V gene has CDR1 SGHTA and CDR2 FQGTGA. The CDR3 DNA reads as TGTGCCAGCAGCTTAACCGGGTTGGGGCAGGGGATCAATCAGCCCCAGCATTTT. It encodes CASSLTGLGQGINQPQHF.

The chain uses TRBV15 and TRBJ2-2; 7 positions match TRBD2. Looked up from germline, CDR1 is LNHNV and CDR2 is YYDKDF (reference sequence). J gave up 1 base and V 0 bases, and 2 bases lay outside the gene matches. The CDR3 consists of 16 residues. CDR3 sequence reads: CATSREPSGNTGELFF. The CDR3 DNA follows: TGTGCCACCAGCAGAGAACCTAGCGGGAACACCGGGGAGCTGTTTTTT. Complete variable domain (other parts from reference TRBV15 and TRBJ2-2): DAMVIQNPRYQVTQFGKPVTLSCSQTLNHNVMYWYQQKSSQAPKLLFHYYDKDFNNEADTPDNFQSRRPNTSFCFLDIRSPGLGDTAMYLCATSREPSGNTGELFFGEGSRLTVL.

The chain links TRBV10-3 to TRBJ1-4, with D unresolved. The V gene's germline CDR1 is ENHRY and CDR2 SYGVKD. This CDR3 is built from 13 residues. The ends were cut back, 5 bases at V and 3 bases at J, with 7 bases in the middle. The CDR3 DNA follows: TGTGCCATCAGTAAGGATCCTAATGAAAAACTGTTTTTT. Translating it yields CAISKDPNEKLFF.

The chain is built from TRBV4-2 and TRBJ2-1; D is undetermined. The CDR3 is 16 amino acids. From germline, CDR1 is LGHNA and CDR2 YNFKEQ. The V end lost 1 base, the J end lost 0 bases, and 10 bases lay between the germline ends. The CDR3 bases are TGTGCCAGCAGCCAAGTAAAAGCGTCCTCCTACAATGAGCAGTTCTTC. It yields the protein CASSQVKASSYNEQFF.

The chain couples TRBV6-5 to TRBJ1-1; possible D gene TRBD1, 5 bases. Looked up from germline, CDR1 is MNHEY and CDR2 is SVGAGI. V was cut by 0 bases and J by 0 bases, with 8 bases left in between. The CDR3 runs 15 residues. The CDR3 coding sequence is TGTGCCAGCAGTTACTCGTCGGGACTGAACACTGAAGCTTTCTTT. This translates into CASSYSSGLNTEAFF.

The chain has TRBV7-2 and TRBJ2-2, with 10 bases identical to TRBD2. The CDR3 is 18 residues long. CDR1 and CDR2 from the germline V gene are SGHTA and FQGNSA. The trim removed 0 bases at V and 5 bases at J, leaving 9 bases unmatched. CDR3 in DNA: TGTGCCAGCAGCTTAGCGAGGAGCGGGGGGGCCGTAACCGGGGAGCTGTTTTTT. Encoded protein: CASSLARSGGAVTGELFF.

CDR3 sequence reads: CASSVRDRTYEQYF. The CDR3 DNA is TGTGCCAGCAGCGTCCGGGACAGGACCTACGAGCAGTACTTC. The rearrangement uses TRBV9 and TRBJ2-7; 8 nucleotides match TRBD1. Germline assignment: CDR1 SGDLS and CDR2 YYNGEE. The CDR3 totals 14 residues. V shed 2 bases, J shed 2 bases, and the junction held 3 bases outside the gene matches.

The chain joins TRBV2 to TRBJ2-3, with TRBD2 matching 7 bases. Per germline, CDR1 SNHLY and CDR2 FYNNEI. The CDR3 extends over 15 amino acids. V was pared by 3 bases and J by 0 bases, with 3 bases of the junction left unmatched. CDR3 DNA: TGTGCCAGCAGTGATGGGACTACTAGCACAGATACGCAGTATTTT. This sequence encodes CASSDGTTSTDTQYF.

The J gene is TRBJ1-2, the V gene TRBV7-2; D is unclear. Trimming removed 4 bases from V and 3 bases from J, with 6 bases in between. This CDR3 is 12 amino acids long. CDR1 is SGHTA, CDR2 FQGNSA, per germline. The CDR3 DNA is TGTGCCAGCAGCTCCTGGGACTATGGCTACACCTTC. Translation gives CASSSWDYGYTF.

The V call is TRBV27, the J call TRBJ2-1, with 12 bases lining up with TRBD2. Germline V CDR1 and CDR2: MNHEY, SMNVEV (reference sequence). CDR3 length: 15 residues. Trimming at V came to 5 bases and at J to 8 bases, leaving 7 bases not matched to a gene. The CDR3 reads CASSPTSGSIYEQFF. DNA for the CDR3: TGTGCCAGCAGTCCGACTAGCGGGAGTATATATGAGCAGTTCTTC.

The chain uses TRBV7-9 and TRBJ2-5; no definite D call. Between the trimmed V and J ends, which lost 4 bases and 1 base, there was a span of 1 base. CDR3 length equals 11 residues. The germline CDR1 and CDR2 sequences are SEHNR and FQNEAQ (reference sequence). CDR3 nucleotide sequence: TGTGCCAGCAGCTCCCAAGAGACCCAGTACTTC. Protein product: CASSSQETQYF. Based on the CDR3 plus reference TRBV7-9 and TRBJ2-5, the full variable domain is DTGVSQNPRHKITKRGQNVTFRCDPISEHNRLYWYRQTLGQGPEFLTYFQNEAQLEKSRLLSDRFSAERPKGSFSTLEIQRTEQGDSAMYLCASSSQETQYFGPGTRLLVL.

The J gene is TRBJ2-3, the V gene TRBV4-1; D is undetermined. The CDR3 runs 13 residues. The germline V gene has CDR1 MGHRA and CDR2 YSYEKL. Trimming removed 2 bases at V and 0 bases at J, with 3 bases between. The CDR3: CASSQISTDTQYF. The CDR3 nucleotides are TGCGCCAGCAGCCAAATTAGCACAGATACGCAGTATTTT.

By sample fraction, this clone is medium-sized (0.01 to 0.1%). The chain is built from TRBV14 and TRBJ2-7, with D possibly TRBD1 on 6 matching bases. The germline V and J ends were trimmed by 4 bases and 3 bases, with 10 bases remaining between them. Germline loops: CDR1 SGHDN, CDR2 FVKESK. CDR3 size: 13 residues. CDR3 nucleotide sequence: TGTGCCAGCAGCCCACAGGGTAGCTACGAGCAGTACTTC. Translation gives CASSPQGSYEQYF.

The chain is built from TRBV5-1 and TRBJ2-1; D may be TRBD2 (5 bases). CDR1 SGHRS and CDR2 YFSETQ come from the germline V gene. The CDR3 is 16 residues long. Trimming cost V 1 base and J 0 bases, with 11 bases left between them. For the CDR3, the DNA is TGCGCCAGCAGCTTGCCCGGACGGGGCTCCTACAATGAGCAGTTCTTC. Protein: CASSLPGRGSYNEQFF. Full variable domain (rest looked up from reference TRBV5-1 and TRBJ2-1): KAGVTQTPRYLIKTRGQQVTLSCSPISGHRSVSWYQQTPGQGLQFLFEYFSETQRNKGNFPGRFSGRQFSNSRSEMNVSTLELGDSALYLCASSLPGRGSYNEQFFGPGTRLTVL.

The rearrangement links TRBV25-1 to TRBJ2-7; D is perhaps TRBD2 (5 bases). Per germline, CDR1 MGHDK and CDR2 SYGVNS. V lost 1 base and J 6 bases, leaving 10 bases between the germline ends. The CDR3 is 13 amino acids. The CDR3 here is CASSESGVGEQYF. Written as DNA, the CDR3 is TGTGCCAGCAGTGAATCCGGGGTAGGCGAGCAGTACTTC.

The chain has TRBV19 and TRBJ2-5, with TRBD1 matching 10 bases. The germline gives CDR1 LNHDA, CDR2 SQIVND (reference sequence). V was clipped by 5 bases and J by 5 bases; unmatched bases: 8. This CDR3 is 15 amino acids long. CDR3 DNA: TGTGCCAGTAGTTCCGGGACAGGGGTGGTGGAGACCCAGTACTTC. Encoded protein: CASSSGTGVVETQYF.

The chain has TRBV5-4 and TRBJ2-1; 7 bases map to TRBD2. V lost 4 bases and J lost 2; bases outside the gene matches: 3. The CDR3 consists of 14 residues. Germline V lookup: CDR1 SGHNT, CDR2 YYREEE (reference sequence). In nucleotides, the CDR3 is TGTGCCAGCAGCGTTAGCGGGCCCTACAATGAGCAGTTCTTC. It codes for CASSVSGPYNEQFF.

CDR3 residues: CASSLDRGDYGYTF. CDR3 DNA sequence: TGTGCCAGCAGCCTGGACAGGGGGGACTATGGCTACACCTTC. This chain uses TRBV6-1 with TRBJ1-2, with TRBD1 identical over 10 bases. The germline V gene has CDR1 MNHNS and CDR2 SASEGT. The ends lost 6 bases at V and 3 bases at J; junction bases unmatched: 4. The CDR3 covers 14 residues.

The chain combines TRBV7-2 with TRBJ2-5; D is possibly TRBD2 (6 bases). Germline values: CDR1 SGHTA, CDR2 FQGNSA. V was clipped by 1 base and J by 4 bases, with 13 bases between them. The CDR3 has 15 residues. In DNA form, the CDR3 reads TGTGCCAGCAGCTTAGGGGGTGTGGGGGGAGAGACCCAGTACTTC. It encodes CASSLGGVGGETQYF.

The chain recombines TRBV5-4 with TRBJ2-5, with 9 bases identical to TRBD2. The germline V gene encodes CDR1 SGHNT and CDR2 YYREEE (reference sequence). CDR3 length: 17 residues. Trimming removed 0 bases from V and 2 bases from J; junction bases left unmatched: 8. The CDR3 region is CASSLGGSGGLQETQYF. The DNA of the CDR3 is TGTGCCAGCAGCTTGGGGGGTAGCGGGGGCTTACAAGAGACCCAGTACTTC.

This clone is deemed medium-sized. The CDR3 protein is CATSRPGREGYTF. For the CDR3, the DNA is TGTGCCACCAGCAGACCGGGTCGAGAAGGCTACACCTTC. This chain connects TRBV15 to TRBJ1-2; D is unresolved. V dropped 2 bases and J dropped 8 bases, with 12 bases sitting between them. The germline V gene encodes CDR1 LNHNV and CDR2 YYDKDF (reference sequence). The CDR3 runs 13 residues.

The chain has TRBV4-3 and TRBJ2-7; 10 nucleotides agree with TRBD2. The CDR3 sequence is 18 residues long. CDR1 and CDR2 (germline): LGHNA, YSLEER. V lost 0 bases and J lost 4; bases outside the gene matches: 12. The CDR3 DNA sequence: TGCGCCAGCAGCCAAGAGCTAGCGGGAGCCCCCCATTCTTACGAGCAGTACTTC. Translation gives CASSQELAGAPHSYEQYF.

The chain has TRBV30 and TRBJ2-3; TRBD1 matches 8 bases. The germline CDR1 and CDR2 sequences are GTSNPN and SVGIG (reference sequence). After removal of 6 bases from V and 11 bases from J, the junction contained 10 bases not matched to a gene. This CDR3 region has 12 residues. In nucleotides, the CDR3 is TGTGCCTGCAGGGGGCCCAGCGAGGGGCAGTATTTT. It codes for CACRGPSEGQYF.

The chain recombines TRBV29-1 with TRBJ2-2; D gene unclear. The CDR3 runs to 13 residues. V was shortened by 6 bases and J by 0 bases, with 8 bases between the two germline ends. The germline CDR1 and CDR2 sequences are SQVTM and ANQGSEA. The CDR3 nucleotides read TGCAGCGTGATACGGTCGAACACCGGGGAGCTGTTTTTT. It encodes CSVIRSNTGELFF.